The rows below give T cell receptor beta chains drawn from one sample of a study of blood T cell repertoires in COVID-19. Clones were read by immunoSEQ multiplex PCR, and TCRdb kept only the in-frame ones, dropping some. The table records about 310,000 clones, around 90% of them present only once. Sequenced material: peripheral blood. Source of these receptors: a woman between 35 and 50 years old with COVID-19, enrolled during active disease. Both conserved end residues are trimmed from each CDR3. The order of the fields is J gene, V gene, CDR3 protein.

J gene: TRBJ1-3; V gene: TRBV9; CDR3 protein: ASSVAPHSRDSGNTIY
J gene: TRBJ2-2; V gene: TRBV5-1; CDR3 protein: ASSLGGLGTGELF
J gene: TRBJ1-1; V gene: TRBV27; CDR3 protein: ASSPPGVRNTEAF
J gene: TRBJ2-5; V gene: TRBV6-4; CDR3 protein: ASSDRSGETQY
J gene: TRBJ1-6; V gene: TRBV7-2; CDR3 protein: ASSTLQVYNSPLH
J gene: TRBJ2-6; V gene: TRBV15; CDR3 protein: ATSQDLGANVLT
J gene: TRBJ1-5; V gene: TRBV6-2/TRBV6-3; CDR3 protein: ASSHPLDRGPHQPQH
J gene: TRBJ1-4; V gene: TRBV29-1; CDR3 protein: STTGGNGEKLF
J gene: TRBJ1-1; V gene: TRBV10-3; CDR3 protein: AMHGAANTEAF
J gene: TRBJ1-1; V gene: TRBV5-5; CDR3 protein: ASSGRDMNTEAF
J gene: TRBJ2-1; V gene: TRBV9; CDR3 protein: ASSVGGLADLTEQF
J gene: TRBJ1-4; V gene: TRBV21-1; CDR3 protein: ASSKVVRKTNEKLF
J gene: TRBJ1-6; V gene: TRBV28; CDR3 protein: ASNPLSGESSPLH
J gene: TRBJ2-1; V gene: TRBV5-1; CDR3 protein: ASSVGTANNEQF
J gene: TRBJ2-7; V gene: TRBV5-1; CDR3 protein: ASSSGISYEQY
J gene: TRBJ1-1; V gene: TRBV5-1; CDR3 protein: ASSLAAGDTEAF
J gene: TRBJ1-5; V gene: TRBV27; CDR3 protein: ASSLYTSNQPQH
J gene: TRBJ2-5; V gene: TRBV28; CDR3 protein: ASSSFGGLPQETQY
J gene: TRBJ2-2; V gene: TRBV7-8; CDR3 protein: ASTNTRILALQRGELF
J gene: TRBJ1-2; V gene: TRBV28; CDR3 protein: ASSSPGIASGYGYT
J gene: TRBJ2-7; V gene: TRBV5-1; CDR3 protein: ASSLGFASGSPYEQY
J gene: TRBJ1-1; V gene: TRBV6-5; CDR3 protein: ASKMDRVRTEAF
J gene: TRBJ2-7; V gene: TRBV27; CDR3 protein: ASSIAVGSHEQY
J gene: TRBJ1-5; V gene: TRBV7-8; CDR3 protein: ASSLGLFVRDEGGNQPQH
J gene: TRBJ1-4; V gene: TRBV12-5; CDR3 protein: ASGGTGYSSNEKLF
J gene: TRBJ1-6; V gene: TRBV6-5; CDR3 protein: ASTRGGSDSPLH
J gene: TRBJ2-1; V gene: TRBV27; CDR3 protein: ASSSLSPRNEQF
J gene: TRBJ2-3; V gene: TRBV7-2; CDR3 protein: ASSILSSDRHDTDTQY
J gene: TRBJ1-1; V gene: TRBV7-9; CDR3 protein: ASNPSGTEKSNEAF
J gene: TRBJ1-1; V gene: TRBV4-1; CDR3 protein: ASSQVVGQGKTEAF
J gene: TRBJ1-1; V gene: TRBV27; CDR3 protein: ASSTRRAVNTEAF
J gene: TRBJ2-1; V gene: TRBV2; CDR3 protein: ASSGERGNEQF
J gene: TRBJ1-5; V gene: TRBV6-2/TRBV6-3; CDR3 protein: ASSYEGRVQPQH
J gene: TRBJ1-2; V gene: TRBV20-1; CDR3 protein: SASGPANYGYT
J gene: TRBJ2-1; V gene: TRBV5-5; CDR3 protein: ASSSAGTSGGGNNEQF
J gene: TRBJ2-3; V gene: TRBV4-2; CDR3 protein: ASSQPQRGGTDTQY
J gene: TRBJ1-1; V gene: TRBV19; CDR3 protein: ASRPGQGPYR
J gene: TRBJ2-7; V gene: TRBV28; CDR3 protein: ASSSLYEQY
J gene: TRBJ1-6; V gene: TRBV30; CDR3 protein: AWSVSGNSSPLH
J gene: TRBJ1-2; V gene: TRBV28; CDR3 protein: ASRAGGYT
J gene: TRBJ1-2; V gene: TRBV9; CDR3 protein: ASSVSDSYGYT
J gene: TRBJ1-5; V gene: TRBV6-1; CDR3 protein: ASSKEQGWSNQPQH
J gene: TRBJ1-1; V gene: TRBV10-3; CDR3 protein: AISENEVTEAF
J gene: TRBJ1-5; V gene: TRBV7-2; CDR3 protein: ASSFSGQPQH
J gene: TRBJ1-2; V gene: TRBV28; CDR3 protein: ASSHGSLYGYT
J gene: TRBJ1-6; V gene: TRBV5-4; CDR3 protein: ASSLGPGVRGNSPLH
J gene: TRBJ1-1; V gene: TRBV19; CDR3 protein: ASSVQQYTEAF
J gene: TRBJ2-7; V gene: TRBV28; CDR3 protein: ASSLGGSYEQY
J gene: TRBJ2-7; V gene: TRBV3-1/TRBV3-2; CDR3 protein: ASSQDRGSSYEQY
J gene: TRBJ2-5; V gene: TRBV7-2; CDR3 protein: ASSLRGSQETQY